These 5 T cell receptor beta chains were sequenced from one sample in a study of blood T cell repertoires in COVID-19. Measured with immunoSEQ multiplex PCR; TCRdb has only the in-frame clones, and not every one. The table has about 27,000 clones, approximately 91% seen once. The sequenced material came from peripheral blood. The receptors stem from a man between 70 and 80 years old with active COVID-19.

The CDR3 DNA reads TGTGCCAGCTCACAGGGCCCGCGGGGGACTGAAGCTTTCTTT. Protein product: CASSQGPRGTEAFF. The rearrangement joins TRBV18 to TRBJ1-1, with D possibly matching TRBD1 (5 bases). The ends were cut back, 4 bases at V and 5 bases at J, with 14 bases in the middle. This CDR3 region has 14 residues. CDR1 is KGHSH, CDR2 LQKENI, per germline.

This clone was detected once. Here the CDR3 DNA reads TGTGCCAGCAGTCTTGGGTTGGCAGGGGGCTACGAGCAGTACTTC. It yields the protein CASSLGLAGGYEQYF. The rearrangement joins TRBV5-6 to TRBJ2-7, with 7 bases identical to TRBD1. The CDR3 has 15 amino acids. V dropped 5 bases and J dropped 3; count of bases not matched to a gene: 11. Germline V gives CDR1 SGHDT, CDR2 YYEEEE.

V is TRBV4-1 and J is TRBJ2-1; no clear D. The CDR3 runs to 15 residues. Germline loops: CDR1 MGHRA, CDR2 YSYEKL. Trimming took 3 bases from V and 1 from J, leaving 10 bases between them. CDR3 DNA sequence: TGCGCCAGCAGCCAGGAGTCGGCTTCCTACAATGAGCAGTTCTTC. It is translated as CASSQESASYNEQFF.

V is TRBV30 and J is TRBJ2-7; D call uncertain. CDR1 and CDR2 (germline): GTSNPN, SVGIG (reference sequence). Trimming pared 0 bases from V and 3 bases from J, leaving 9 bases between. This CDR3 spans 13 amino acids. The CDR3: CAWSVMAGYEQYF. DNA for the CDR3: TGTGCCTGGAGTGTAATGGCAGGCTACGAGCAGTACTTC. Complete variable domain (other parts from reference TRBV30 and TRBJ2-7): SQTIHQWPATLVQPVGSPLSLECTVEGTSNPNLYWYRQAAGRGLQLLFYSVGIGQISSEVPQNLSASRPQDRQFILSSKKLLLSDSGFYLCAWSVMAGYEQYFGPGTRLTVT.

The chain links TRBV6-5 to TRBJ2-3, with 14 bases fitting TRBD2. J gave up 2 bases and V 8 bases, and 3 bases lay outside the gene matches. Germline loops: CDR1 MNHEY, CDR2 SVGAGI. The CDR3 is made up of 15 amino acids. CDR3 nucleotides: TGTGCCAGCCGGGGACTAGCGGGAGACACAGATACGCAGTATTTT. This sequence encodes CASRGLAGDTDTQYF.